The sequence of this T cell receptor (beta chain) was determined in a study of graft-versus-host responses after intestinal transplantation. Sequencing used immunoSEQ multiplex PCR; TCRdb keeps in-frame clones, though not all of them. The table shows approximately 75,000 clones, with roughly 89% occurring only once. Trimming cost V 0 bases and J 1 base, with 6 bases left between them. Per the germline V gene, CDR1 is LNHDA and CDR2 is SQIVND (reference sequence). There are 14 residues in the CDR3. Details on this clone: The target antigen is unknown. The sample holds other DNA sequences that translate to the same CDR3.

The sample was unstimulated CD8+ T cells sorted from spleen or lymph node cells, taken before transplant. The chain employs TRBV19 and TRBJ1-1; D gene ambiguous. This TCR was sampled from a human donor who was the organ donor for an intestinal transplant. CDR3: CASSIDGGNTEAFF. The CDR3 DNA sequence: TGTGCCAGTAGTATAGATGGCGGGAACACTGAAGCTTTCTTT.